This passage covers 24 T cell receptor beta chains from one sample sequenced in a study of blood T cell repertoires in COVID-19. Clones were read by immunoSEQ multiplex PCR, and TCRdb kept only the in-frame ones, dropping some. Among more than 300,000 clones listed, 87% were seen once. Material: PBMCs or T cells enriched from blood (not recorded which). The receptors originated from a man aged 35 to 55 in a cohort exposed to, infected with or recovered from COVID-19 (not recorded which).

The chain links TRBV4-1 to TRBJ1-5; 7 nucleotides match TRBD1. CDR1 and CDR2 (germline): MGHRA, YSYEKL. The V gene end was trimmed by 3 bases and the J gene end by 5 bases; junction bases not matched to a gene: 13. The CDR3 sequence is 17 residues long. The CDR3 nucleotides are TGCGCCAGCAGCCATTTCAAATTACAGGGGATAGATCAGCCCCAGCATTTT. It codes for CASSHFKLQGIDQPQHF.

This clone appeared a single time. The rearrangement uses TRBV10-2 and TRBJ2-1; D not resolved. Per the germline V gene, CDR1 is WSHSY and CDR2 is SAAADI. The CDR3 runs to 16 residues. Trimming stripped 3 bases from V and 0 bases from J, with 12 bases between. The CDR3 region is CASSERLLNSYNEQFF. Here the CDR3 DNA reads TGCGCCAGCAGTGAAAGATTACTCAACTCCTACAATGAGCAGTTCTTC.

This clone has only a few counts. The chain links TRBV9 to TRBJ2-7; TRBD2 might be the D (5 bases). The CDR3 consists of 14 residues. Germline V lookup: CDR1 SGDLS, CDR2 YYNGEE. The V and J ends lost 1 base and 3 bases respectively, with 11 bases between them. The CDR3 spells CASSVSRDGYEQYF. The DNA for the CDR3 is TGTGCCAGCAGCGTATCCCGGGATGGCTACGAGCAGTACTTC. Combining the CDR3 with reference TRBV9 and TRBJ2-7 gives the whole variable domain DSGVTQTPKHLITATGQRVTLRCSPRSGDLSVYWYQQSLDQGLQFLIQYYNGEERAKGNILERFSAQQFPDLHSELNLSSLELGDSALYFCASSVSRDGYEQYFGPGTRLTVT.

The chain combines TRBV11-2 with TRBJ2-2; D is undetermined. The ends were cut back, 2 bases at V and 1 base at J, with 5 bases in the middle. Germline V gives CDR1 SGHAT, CDR2 FQNNGV. CDR3 length: 14 residues. The CDR3: CASSLSGNTGELFF. For the CDR3, the DNA is TGTGCCAGCAGCTTATCAGGGAACACCGGGGAGCTGTTTTTT.

Only one count was recorded for this clone. The genes are TRBV18 and TRBJ2-1; no reliable D call. The CDR3 extends over 15 amino acids. Germline V CDR1 and CDR2: KGHSH, LQKENI. The V gene lost 0 bases and the J gene lost 0 bases, with 6 bases spanning the gap. The CDR3 DNA follows: TGTGCCAGCTCACCACCAACAGACTCCTACAATGAGCAGTTCTTC. Amino acids: CASSPPTDSYNEQFF.

The chain recombines TRBV12-5 with TRBJ1-2; a possible D gene is TRBD1 (5 bases). In germline, CDR1 is LGHNT, CDR2 FRNRAP. V was pared by 4 bases and J by 8 bases, with 17 bases between. The CDR3 length is 14 residues. This chain's CDR3 is CASGSSGPGGGYTF. The CDR3 bases are TGTGCTAGTGGTTCCTCGGGGCCCGGAGGGGGCTACACCTTC.

This chain links TRBV5-1 with TRBJ2-7; 14 bases agree with TRBD2. J lost 2 bases, V lost 3 bases, and 1 base had no gene match. The CDR3 has 15 residues. Germline CDR1 reads SGHRS; CDR2 reads YFSETQ. CDR3 in amino acids: CASSWGLAGAYEQYF. DNA of the CDR3: TGCGCCAGCAGCTGGGGACTAGCGGGAGCCTACGAGCAGTACTTC.

The J gene is TRBJ2-7, the V gene TRBV5-1, with 8 bases matching TRBD2. CDR1 is SGHRS, CDR2 YFSETQ, per germline. The trim removed 2 bases at V and 7 bases at J, leaving 8 bases unmatched. The CDR3 runs 14 residues. The CDR3 DNA reads as TGCGCCAGCAGCTTTACTAGCGGCTCTGTGGAGCAGTACTTC. Translated: CASSFTSGSVEQYF.

The table lists this clone with a few counts. This chain joins TRBV5-6 and TRBJ1-1; D remains ambiguous. Germline CDR1 and CDR2: SGHDT and YYEEEE. V lost 1 base and J lost 1, with 17 bases in between. This CDR3 has 17 amino acids. The CDR3 coding sequence is TGTGCCAGCAGCTTGTACGGGAATCAAAGGGAGAACACTGAAGCTTTCTTT. It encodes CASSLYGNQRENTEAFF.

J is TRBJ2-1 and V is TRBV5-4, with D uncertain. The CDR3 is made up of 12 amino acids. CDR1 is SGHNT and CDR2 is YYREEE in the germline V gene (reference sequence). Deletions cut 5 bases from V and 7 bases from J, with 10 bases between. The CDR3 sequence: CASSIAENEQFF. For the CDR3, the DNA is TGTGCCAGCAGTATTGCGGAGAATGAGCAGTTCTTC.

The gene calls are TRBV5-1 and TRBJ2-7, with 10 bases that match TRBD2. J was trimmed by 3 bases and V by 4 bases; bases with no gene match: 10. From germline, CDR1 is SGHRS and CDR2 YFSETQ. CDR3 length: 16 residues. CDR3 region: CASSPLTGTSDYEQYF. CDR3 DNA sequence: TGCGCCAGCAGCCCACTCACCGGGACTAGCGACTACGAGCAGTACTTC.

The chain couples TRBV4-1 to TRBJ1-2; D gene ambiguous. This CDR3 has 13 residues. V dropped 8 bases and J dropped 8 bases, with 18 bases sitting between them. The germline V gene has CDR1 MGHRA and CDR2 YSYEKL. The CDR3 protein is CASSRETPIGYTF. In DNA, the CDR3 is TGCGCCAGCTCTCGGGAGACCCCTATCGGCTACACCTTC.

For the CDR3, the DNA is TGTGCCAGCAGCCCCACCGGACAGGGGGCTCGAAACGAGCAGTACTTC. Translating it yields CASSPTGQGARNEQYF. J is TRBJ2-7 and V is TRBV27; 11 bases line up with TRBD1. This CDR3 contains 16 residues. Germline V CDR1 and CDR2: MNHEY, SMNVEV (reference sequence). Losses at the gene ends were 6 bases for V and 5 bases for J; bases not matched to a gene: 12.

The V call is TRBV7-9, the J call TRBJ2-5; 11 nucleotides match TRBD1. The V gene end was trimmed by 5 bases and the J gene end by 5 bases; junction bases not matched to a gene: 10. CDR1 and CDR2 (germline): SEHNR, FQNEAQ (reference sequence). There are 16 residues in the CDR3. The CDR3 sequence: CASSIGDRGILETQYF. CDR3 in DNA: TGTGCCAGCAGCATCGGGGACAGGGGGATTCTGGAGACCCAGTACTTC.

This clone appeared a single time. The chain carries TRBV7-9 and TRBJ2-3; tentatively, D is TRBD1 (5 bases). From germline, CDR1 is SEHNR and CDR2 FQNEAQ (reference sequence). The CDR3 is 13 residues long. Trimming removed 5 bases from V and 4 bases from J, with 10 bases in between. The CDR3 sequence is CASSPDSSDTQYF. CDR3 bases: TGTGCCAGCAGCCCCGACAGTTCAGATACGCAGTATTTT.

The chain recombines TRBV5-1 with TRBJ2-1, with 16 bases identical to TRBD2. Germline CDR1 is SGHRS and CDR2 is YFSETQ. V shed 4 bases and J 3 bases; nucleotides not matched to a gene: 1. This CDR3 region has 16 residues. CDR3 in amino acids: CASSGTSGRVYNEQFF. In nucleotides, the CDR3 is TGCGCCAGCAGCGGGACTAGCGGGAGGGTCTACAATGAGCAGTTCTTC.

The chain has TRBV25-1 and TRBJ2-5; 9 bases fit TRBD2. This CDR3 has 18 amino acids. V shed 2 bases, J shed 4 bases, and the junction held 14 bases outside the gene matches. Germline CDR1 MGHDK, CDR2 SYGVNS. CDR3 in amino acids: CASSEETGTSSRRETQYF. The DNA for the CDR3 is TGTGCCAGCAGTGAAGAGACAGGGACTAGCTCACGGCGAGAGACCCAGTACTTC.

This rearrangement joins TRBV28 to TRBJ2-5, with D uncertain. The CDR3 has 12 amino acids. From germline, CDR1 is MDHEN and CDR2 SYDVKM. The V end lost 5 bases, the J end lost 3 bases, and 7 bases lay between the germline ends. The CDR3 protein is CASSTVKETQYF. The CDR3 DNA reads as TGTGCCAGCAGTACAGTAAAAGAGACCCAGTACTTC.

The chain links TRBV7-9 to TRBJ2-7; TRBD2 matches at 8 bases. CDR1 is SEHNR, CDR2 FQNEAQ, per germline (reference sequence). V was pared by 6 bases and J by 3 bases, with 13 bases of the junction left unmatched. This CDR3 region has 16 residues. The CDR3 DNA follows: TGTGCCAGCAGGGCAGTTGGGGCTAGCGGGCGCTACGAGCAGTACTTC. This translates into CASRAVGASGRYEQYF.

The chain is built from TRBV10-3 and TRBJ1-1; 7 nucleotides match TRBD1. CDR3 length: 13 amino acids. Germline lookup yields CDR1 ENHRY and CDR2 SYGVKD. The junction had 5 bases not matched to a gene; V was cut back by 10 bases and J by 0 bases. In DNA, the CDR3 is TGTGCCACCGCGACAGGGTTGAACACTGAAGCTTTCTTT. Translation gives CATATGLNTEAFF.

The rearrangement joins TRBV3-1 (or the pseudogene TRBV3-2) to TRBJ2-2; D might be TRBD1 (6 bases). Trimming removed 3 bases from V and 2 bases from J, with 13 bases in between. From germline, CDR1 is LGHDT and CDR2 YNNKEL (reference sequence). The CDR3 sequence is 16 residues long. The CDR3 protein is CASSHRTRGNTGELFF. The CDR3 nucleotides read TGTGCCAGCAGCCACCGCACCAGGGGAAACACCGGGGAGCTGTTTTTT.

V is TRBV7-2 and J is TRBJ2-2; the D gene is possibly TRBD2 (6 bases). The CDR3 has 15 amino acids. Per germline, CDR1 SGHTA and CDR2 FQGNSA. Trimming took 1 base from V and 3 from J, leaving 9 bases between them. CDR3 in DNA: TGTGCCAGCAGCTTAGGCGGGACCTACACCGGGGAGCTGTTTTTT. Its protein is CASSLGGTYTGELFF.

This chain connects TRBV18 to TRBJ2-3; D is unclear. Germline V gene lookup returns CDR1 KGHSH and CDR2 LQKENI. The CDR3 is 14 amino acids. V gave up 3 bases and J gave up 2 bases, with 9 bases separating them. CDR3 bases: TGTGCCAGCTCACCTCTCCGGTCCACAGATACGCAGTATTTT. Translation: CASSPLRSTDTQYF.

This clone was detected only a few times. The V call is TRBV7-8, the J call TRBJ1-5, with D unclear. Germline values: CDR1 SGHVS, CDR2 FQNEAQ. The V end lost 3 bases, the J end lost 7 bases, and 10 bases lay between the germline ends. CDR3 length: 13 amino acids. The CDR3 coding sequence is TGTGCCAGCAGCTTGATGGGAGGCCAGCCCCAGCATTTT. Encoded protein: CASSLMGGQPQHF.